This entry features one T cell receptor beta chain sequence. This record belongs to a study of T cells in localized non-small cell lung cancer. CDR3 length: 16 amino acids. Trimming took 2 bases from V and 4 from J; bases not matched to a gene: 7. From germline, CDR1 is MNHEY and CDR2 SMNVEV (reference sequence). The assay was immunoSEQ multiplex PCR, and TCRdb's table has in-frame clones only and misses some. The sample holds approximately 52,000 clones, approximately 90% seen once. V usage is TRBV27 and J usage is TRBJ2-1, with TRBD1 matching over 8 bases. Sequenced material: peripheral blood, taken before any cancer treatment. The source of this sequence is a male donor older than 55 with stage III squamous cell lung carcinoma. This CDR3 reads CASSLRSGGRYNEQFF. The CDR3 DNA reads TGTGCCAGCAGTTTAAGGTCAGGGGGCCGGTACAATGAGCAGTTCTTC.